This note documents a single TCR beta chain sequence. Its antigen is unknown. The data were obtained in a study of OX40 agonist ivuxolimab in advanced cancers. Study background: Ivuxolimab is an agonistic anti-OX40 (CD134) antibody, and patients were treated with it.

V dropped 3 bases and J dropped 4 bases, with 19 bases sitting between them. The V gene's germline CDR1 is MDHEN and CDR2 SYDVKM. CDR3 length: 16 amino acids. Findings and caveats of the study: On average, CD8+ T cells showed a greater number of expanded clones than CD4+.

Libraries were prepared by immunoSEQ multiplex PCR; TCRdb keeps only in-frame clonotypes and omits some of them. The profile shows 70,000 to 95,000 clones, 84% of them singletons. This receptor was obtained from an adult with an advanced solid tumor such as melanoma, head and neck, liver or kidney cancer. Sample: CD4+ or CD8+ T cells sorted from blood, taken in a trial of the OX40 agonist ivuxolimab. The chain uses TRBV28 and TRBJ2-7; D is perhaps TRBD1 or TRBD2 (5 bases each). The CDR3, as DNA: TGTGCCAGCAGTTTCCGGGGCAATGCTCGTCCGTACGAGCAGTACTTC. This gives the protein CASSFRGNARPYEQYF.